One and the same sample provided the 23 T cell receptor beta chains below, sequenced in a study of T cells in Graves' hyperthyroidism and ophthalmopathy. Regions amplified from RNA transcripts were the TCR beta CDR3 regions. A first-round RT-PCR of the TCR CDR3 used the HTBI primer set. TCRdb re-analysed the multiplex PCR reads in MiXCR, keeping a single row per CDR3 protein. Of about 840,000 distinct CDR3 sequences listed, 38% are singletons. The specimen was blood. Receptors originate from a man aged 18 to 29 with Graves' hyperthyroidism.

The chain combines TRBV11-2 with TRBJ2-5; D may be TRBD1 or TRBD2 (5 bases each). The CDR3 has 13 amino acids. Germline V gene data show CDR1 as SGHAT and CDR2 as FQNNGV. Trimming pared 7 bases from V and 1 base from J, leaving 10 bases between. The CDR3 DNA follows: TGTGCCAGCACCCGGGACGGCCAAGAGACCCAGTACTTC. Translated, it gives CASTRDGQETQYF.

The chain recombines TRBV7-8 with TRBJ1-5; TRBD1 is a possible D gene (6 bases). V was shortened by 5 bases and J by 4 bases, with 15 bases between the two germline ends. Germline V lookup: CDR1 SGHVS, CDR2 FQNEAQ. This CDR3 has 15 residues. Here the CDR3 DNA reads TGTGCCAGCAGCCCCAGTGGGGGCGAGAATCAGCCCCAGCATTTT. Protein product: CASSPSGGENQPQHF.

This clonotype was counted only a few times. This rearrangement joins TRBV12-3 or TRBV12-4 to TRBJ2-2; D possibly uses TRBD1 or TRBD2 (6 bases each). This CDR3 comprises 15 residues. The V end was cut by 6 bases, the J end by 2 bases, with 13 bases between. CDR3 DNA: TGTGCCAGCAGGGGGGGACACGTCAACACCGGGGAGCTGTTTTTT. Translated, it gives CASRGGHVNTGELFF.

This clonotype was counted many times. The gene calls are TRBV2 and TRBJ1-5; unclear D gene. CDR3 size: 17 residues. Trimming shortened V by 5 bases and J by 4 bases, and 21 bases separated the two germline ends. Germline lookup yields CDR1 SNHLY and CDR2 FYNNEI. Here the CDR3 DNA reads TGTGCCAGCAGTCTCAGTCCCGAACTCCTTAAAAATCAGCCCCAGCATTTT. Encoded protein: CASSLSPELLKNQPQHF.

The genes are TRBV5-1 and TRBJ2-7, with TRBD1 matching over 7 bases. V shed 2 bases and J 3 bases; nucleotides not matched to a gene: 8. Germline CDR1 SGHRS, CDR2 YFSETQ. CDR3 length: 15 amino acids. The CDR3 nucleotides are TGCGCCAGCAGCTTAGGGCCTGGGACAGACTACGAGCAGTACTTC. Its protein product is CASSLGPGTDYEQYF.

Worth noting for this clonotype: One end of the junction does not line up with germline, which may come from a read error. This sequence joins TRBV15 and TRBJ2-6; tentatively, D is TRBD2 (5 bases). The CDR3 sequence is 13 residues long. Germline assignment: CDR1 LNHNV and CDR2 YYDKDF (reference sequence). As DNA, the CDR3 is TGTGCCACCAGCAGATACGGGGACAACGTCCTGACTTTC. Translation: CATSRYGDNVLTF. The entire variable domain, with the rest obtained from reference TRBV15 and TRBJ2-6, is as follows: DAMVIQNPRYQVTQFGKPVTLSCSQTLNHNVMYWYQQKSSQAPKLLFHYYDKDFNNEADTPDNFQSRRPNTSFCFLDIRSPGLGDTAMYLCATSRYGDNVLTFGAGSRLTVL.

The sample holds a few counts of this clonotype. J is TRBJ2-7 and V is TRBV12-3 or TRBV12-4, with no clear D. The length of the CDR3 is 11 residues. Trimming shortened V by 6 bases and J by 7 bases, and 10 bases separated the two germline ends. CDR3 loop: CASRANREQYF. The CDR3, as DNA: TGTGCCAGCAGGGCCAACAGAGAGCAGTACTTC.

The rearrangement uses TRBV7-2 and TRBJ1-1, with no clear D. The CDR3 spans 13 residues. The V gene's germline CDR1 is SGHTA and CDR2 FQGNSA. V was clipped by 7 bases and J by 0 bases, with 9 bases between them. The CDR3 region has the DNA TGTGCCAGCATCTCCTCCATGAACACTGAAGCTTTCTTT. Protein: CASISSMNTEAFF. The whole variable domain, remainder taken from reference TRBV7-2 and TRBJ1-1, is GAGVSQSPSNKVTEKGKDVELRCDPISGHTALYWYRQSLGQGLEFLIYFQGNSAPDKSGLPSDRFSAERTGGSVSTLTIQRTQQEDSAVYLCASISSMNTEAFFGQGTRLTVV.

The V gene is TRBV15, the J gene TRBJ2-1; 14 bases line up with TRBD2. CDR1 and CDR2 (germline): LNHNV, YYDKDF (reference sequence). The junction had 6 bases not matched to a gene; V was cut back by 8 bases and J by 9 bases. The CDR3 sequence is 14 residues long. The CDR3 is CATGLGLAGGEQFF. The CDR3, as DNA: TGTGCCACCGGTTTAGGACTAGCGGGAGGTGAGCAGTTCTTC.

The chain joins TRBV29-1 to TRBJ1-3, with D unclear. Trimming cost V 6 bases and J 2 bases, with 11 bases left between them. From germline, CDR1 is SQVTM and CDR2 ANQGSEA. This CDR3 spans 13 amino acids. The CDR3 protein is CSVVTGTGNTIYF. The CDR3 DNA reads as TGCAGCGTAGTGACGGGAACTGGAAACACCATATATTTT.

This clonotype was counted at least ten times. This chain joins TRBV15 and TRBJ1-1; 7 bases map to TRBD1. The ends lost 5 bases at V and 5 bases at J; junction bases unmatched: 11. The CDR3 loop spans 15 amino acids. Germline CDR1 is LNHNV and CDR2 is YYDKDF (reference sequence). The CDR3 nucleotides are TGTGCCACCAGCGATATAGGGGGCGCGGGGACTGAAGCTTTCTTT. Translated, it gives CATSDIGGAGTEAFF.

V is TRBV7-2 and J is TRBJ2-2; tentatively, D is TRBD2 (5 bases). Germline CDR1 and CDR2: SGHTA and FQGNSA. The CDR3 has 14 amino acids. The V gene lost 5 bases and the J gene lost 4 bases, with 11 bases spanning the gap. The CDR3, as DNA: TGTGCCAGCAGCCCCGAGGGCCTCACCGGGGAGCTGTTTTTT. This codes for CASSPEGLTGELFF.

The chain employs TRBV12-3 or TRBV12-4 and TRBJ1-5; D perhaps matches TRBD1 (5 bases). Trimming stripped 5 bases from V and 3 bases from J, with 14 bases between. The CDR3 is 15 residues long. Here the CDR3 DNA reads TGTGCCAGCAGTGAGGACACGTGGTACAATCAGCCCCAGCATTTT. Protein product: CASSEDTWYNQPQHF.

In regard to this clonotype: Since a much larger clone is just one base distant, this may be a read error. V and J are TRBV19 and TRBJ1-6; D not resolved. This CDR3 is 15 amino acids long. Per germline, CDR1 LNHDA and CDR2 SQIVND (reference sequence). The CDR3 protein is CASCALGDYNSSLHF. The CDR3 DNA reads TGTGCCAGTTGCGCCCTGGGAGATTATAATTCATCCCTCCACTTT. Full variable domain (rest looked up from reference TRBV19 and TRBJ1-6): DGGITQSPKYLFRKEGQNVTLSCEQNLNHDAMYWYRQDPGQGLRLIYYSQIVNDFQKGDIAEGYSVSREKKESFPLTVTSAQKNPTAFYLCASCALGDYNSSLHFGNGTRLTVT.

The genes are TRBV5-1 and TRBJ2-5; no firm D call. CDR1 SGHRS and CDR2 YFSETQ come from the germline V gene. This CDR3 is 13 amino acids long. V lost 4 bases, J lost 0 bases, and 7 bases lay in between. CDR3 sequence (DNA): TGCGCCAGCAGCCAAACCTACCAAGAGACCCAGTACTTC. It specifies CASSQTYQETQYF.

This rearrangement joins TRBV5-1 to TRBJ2-7; D might be TRBD2 (6 bases). Trimming removed 0 bases from V and 4 bases from J, with 11 bases in between. Germline V gives CDR1 SGHRS, CDR2 YFSETQ. The CDR3 is made up of 14 amino acids. CDR3 in DNA: TGCGCCAGCAGCTTGGATAGCGGACCGTACGAGCAGTACTTC. As protein: CASSLDSGPYEQYF.

This clonotype was detected a few times. The chain is built from TRBV7-3 and TRBJ1-2; D remains unclear. Trimming left V 2 bases short and J 3 bases short, with 13 bases between. The CDR3 is 15 amino acids. Germline CDR1 SGHTA, CDR2 FQGTGA. CDR3 region: CASSLLRIGDYGYTF. In DNA, the CDR3 is TGTGCCAGCAGCTTATTACGTATCGGAGACTATGGCTACACCTTC.

This clonotype was observed a handful of times. The J gene is TRBJ1-3, the V gene TRBV9, with D maybe TRBD1 (5 bases). V dropped 0 bases and J dropped 4 bases, with 11 bases sitting between them. The CDR3 runs to 15 residues. Germline V CDR1 and CDR2: SGDLS, YYNGEE. This chain's CDR3 is CASSVEGTGGNTIYF. The CDR3 nucleotides are TGTGCCAGCAGCGTAGAGGGGACGGGAGGAAACACCATATATTTT.

The chain has TRBV20-1 and TRBJ2-7; 9 positions match TRBD1. The CDR3 is 13 residues long. Germline CDR1 DFQATT, CDR2 SNEGSKA (reference sequence). In DNA, the CDR3 is TGCAATGCGAAGGGACAGGGCGGGTACGAGCAGTACTTC. Protein sequence: CNAKGQGGYEQYF.

This chain joins TRBV19 and TRBJ2-5, with a weak D call TRBD2 (7 bases). Germline V gene lookup returns CDR1 LNHDA and CDR2 SQIVND (reference sequence). The CDR3 has 16 amino acids. The V and J ends lost 1 base and 3 bases respectively, with 15 bases between them. For the CDR3, the DNA is TGTGCCAGTAGTATAGGCGGGGGCCGAGCCGAAGAGACCCAGTACTTC. It codes for CASSIGGGRAEETQYF.

This clonotype was detected a few times. The chain combines TRBV20-1 with TRBJ1-4; no firm D call. CDR3 length: 15 amino acids. The V and J ends lost 6 bases and 6 bases respectively, with 20 bases between them. Germline values: CDR1 DFQATT, CDR2 SNEGSKA (reference sequence). CDR3 region: CSASDRFGLHEKLFF. The CDR3 DNA reads TGCAGTGCCTCGGACCGGTTTGGCCTACATGAAAAACTGTTTTTT.

V gene TRBV2 combines with J gene TRBJ1-2; tentatively, D is TRBD1 (5 bases). The V gene lost 8 bases and the J gene lost 4 bases, with 14 bases spanning the gap. The germline V gene has CDR1 SNHLY and CDR2 FYNNEI. The CDR3 extends over 13 amino acids. CDR3 loop: CASPYEGPYGYTF. CDR3 sequence (DNA): TGTGCCAGCCCCTACGAGGGGCCCTATGGCTACACCTTC.

V is TRBV7-3 and J is TRBJ1-1, with D tentatively TRBD1 (6 bases). Germline lookup yields CDR1 SGHTA and CDR2 FQGTGA. V gave up 5 bases and J gave up 1 base, with 14 bases separating them. The CDR3 totals 15 residues. The CDR3 bases are TGTGCCAGCAGCCAGACCGGAGGGGGGAACACTGAAGCTTTCTTT. Its protein product is CASSQTGGGNTEAFF.